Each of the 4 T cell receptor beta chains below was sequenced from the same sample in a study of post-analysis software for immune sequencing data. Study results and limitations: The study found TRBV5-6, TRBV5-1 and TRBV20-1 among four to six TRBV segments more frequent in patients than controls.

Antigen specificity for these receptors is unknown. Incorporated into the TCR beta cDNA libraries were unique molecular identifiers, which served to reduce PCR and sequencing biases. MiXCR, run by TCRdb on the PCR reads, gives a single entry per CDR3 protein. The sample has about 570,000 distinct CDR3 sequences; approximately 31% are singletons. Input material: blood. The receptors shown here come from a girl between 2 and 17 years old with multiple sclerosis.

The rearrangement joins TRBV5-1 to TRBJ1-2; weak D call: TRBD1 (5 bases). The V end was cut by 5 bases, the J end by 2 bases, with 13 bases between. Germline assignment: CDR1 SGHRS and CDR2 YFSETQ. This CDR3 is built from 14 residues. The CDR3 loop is CASRDNDRNYGYTF. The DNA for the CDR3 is TGCGCCAGCAGAGATAACGACAGAAACTATGGCTACACCTTC.

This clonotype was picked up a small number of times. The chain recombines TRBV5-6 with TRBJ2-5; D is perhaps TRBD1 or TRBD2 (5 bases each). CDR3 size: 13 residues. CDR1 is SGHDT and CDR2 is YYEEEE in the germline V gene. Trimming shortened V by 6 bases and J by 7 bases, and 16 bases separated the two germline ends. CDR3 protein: CASIDMGDGTQYF. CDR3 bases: TGTGCCAGCATCGATATGGGGGATGGGACCCAGTACTTC.

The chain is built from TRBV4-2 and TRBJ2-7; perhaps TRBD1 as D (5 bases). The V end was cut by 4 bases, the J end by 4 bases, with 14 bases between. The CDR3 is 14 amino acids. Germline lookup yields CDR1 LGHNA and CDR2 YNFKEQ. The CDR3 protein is CASSRQTQGYEQYF. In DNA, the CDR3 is TGTGCCAGCAGCCGACAAACGCAGGGTTACGAGCAGTACTTC.

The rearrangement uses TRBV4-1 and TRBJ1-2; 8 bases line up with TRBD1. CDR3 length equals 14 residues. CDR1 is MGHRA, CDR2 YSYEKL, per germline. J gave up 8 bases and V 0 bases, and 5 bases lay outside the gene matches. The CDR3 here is CASSQEDRVRGYTF. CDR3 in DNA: TGCGCCAGCAGCCAAGAGGACAGGGTGAGGGGCTACACCTTC.